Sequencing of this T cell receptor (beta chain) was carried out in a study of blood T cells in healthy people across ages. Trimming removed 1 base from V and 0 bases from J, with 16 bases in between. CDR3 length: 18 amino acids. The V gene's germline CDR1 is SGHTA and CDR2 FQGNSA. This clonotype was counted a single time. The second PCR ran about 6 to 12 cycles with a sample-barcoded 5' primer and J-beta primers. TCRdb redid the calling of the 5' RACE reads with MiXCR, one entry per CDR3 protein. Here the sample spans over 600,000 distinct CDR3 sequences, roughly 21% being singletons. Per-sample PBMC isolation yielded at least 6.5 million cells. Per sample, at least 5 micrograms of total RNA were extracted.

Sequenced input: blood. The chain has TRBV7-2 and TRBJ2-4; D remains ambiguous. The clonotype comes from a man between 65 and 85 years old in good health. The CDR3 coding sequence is TGTGCCAGCAGCTTAGTACCCCTCCACAATTTAGCCAAAAACATTCAGTACTTC. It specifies CASSLVPLHNLAKNIQYF. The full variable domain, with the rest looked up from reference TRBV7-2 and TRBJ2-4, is GAGVSQSPSNKVTEKGKDVELRCDPISGHTALYWYRQSLGQGLEFLIYFQGNSAPDKSGLPSDRFSAERTGGSVSTLTIQRTQQEDSAVYLCASSLVPLHNLAKNIQYFGAGTRLSVL.